This section outlines one T cell receptor (beta chain) sequence together with its context. This sample is drawn from a study of blood T cell repertoires in COVID-19. For the study at large: Spain, Italy and the United States supplied samples that represented acute and convalescent COVID-19. The analysed material was cDNA or gDNA that came from T cells, B-cell-depleted T cells, or PBMCs.

Looked up from germline, CDR1 is SQVTM and CDR2 is ANQGSEA. V was cut by 6 bases and J by 8 bases, with 13 bases left in between. The CDR3 covers 11 residues. Original data processing: By means of reference gene primer amplification, nucleated cell counts were estimated. Sequencing used immunoSEQ multiplex PCR; TCRdb keeps in-frame clones, though not all of them. That table supplies the V and J calls and clone size; D and trimming were determined from the DNA. The sample has around 150,000 clones, approximately 86% seen once. The V call is TRBV29-1, the J call TRBJ1-1; possibly TRBD1 for D (6 bases). The sequence was obtained from a woman aged 60-75 years with active or convalescent COVID-19. The sample was peripheral blood. CDR3 nucleotide sequence: TGCAGCGTATCACCGGGACACGAAGCTTTCTTT. Its protein product is CSVSPGHEAFF.